This entry lists 9 T cell receptor beta chains sequenced from one sample in a study of blood T cell repertoires in COVID-19. Profiled with immunoSEQ multiplex PCR; TCRdb holds only in-frame clones, not every one. The sample has roughly 120,000 clones, 70% to 85% seen once. The sample comprised peripheral blood. All receptors come from a man in his 70s with active or convalescent COVID-19.

The chain joins TRBV20-1 to TRBJ2-5; tentative D call: TRBD2 (5 bases). CDR1 is DFQATT and CDR2 is SNEGSKA in the germline V gene (reference sequence). The CDR3 loop spans 15 amino acids. Trimming left V 3 bases short and J 2 bases short, with 16 bases between. CDR3 sequence: CSASSPRRGQETQYF. In DNA, the CDR3 is TGCAGTGCTAGTAGCCCGAGACGGGGTCAAGAGACCCAGTACTTC.

The chain couples TRBV5-1 to TRBJ2-5, with D perhaps TRBD1 (6 bases). The CDR3 consists of 15 residues. The germline V gene encodes CDR1 SGHRS and CDR2 YFSETQ. V gave up 0 bases and J gave up 1 base, with 10 bases separating them. The CDR3 region has the DNA TGCGCCAGCAGCTTGGCTGGACAGTCCCAAGAGACCCAGTACTTC. As protein: CASSLAGQSQETQYF.

The chain links TRBV25-1 to TRBJ1-5; TRBD1 aligns across 9 bases. The CDR3 runs to 16 residues. Germline trimming cut 5 bases from V and 7 bases from J; bases unmatched to any gene: 12. The germline V gene encodes CDR1 MGHDK and CDR2 SYGVNS. The CDR3 nucleotides are TGTGCCAGCAGTCCATCCGGGACAGGGCTGGAACAGCCCCAGCATTTT. Its translation is CASSPSGTGLEQPQHF.

This clone was seen a few times. The genes are TRBV28 and TRBJ1-4; 7 bases agree with TRBD1. CDR3 length equals 15 residues. Germline assignment: CDR1 MDHEN and CDR2 SYDVKM. Germline trimming cut 4 bases from V and 7 bases from J; bases unmatched to any gene: 9. The CDR3: CASSYSTGLVEKLFF. The CDR3 region has the DNA TGTGCCAGCAGTTACTCGACAGGGCTGGTTGAAAAACTGTTTTTT.

This clone has more than one count but fewer than ten. A read error may account for a junction end that differs from germline. This chain joins TRBV3-1 (or the pseudogene TRBV3-2) and TRBJ2-3, with 13 positions matching TRBD2. The CDR3 consists of 17 residues. CDR1 is LGHDT, CDR2 YNNKEL, per germline (reference sequence). CDR3 region: CASSQIRTSGSRDTQYF. Here the CDR3 DNA reads TGTGCCAGCAGCCAGATAAGGACTAGCGGGAGCAGAGATACGCAGTATTTT.

CDR3 nucleotide sequence: TGTGCTAGTGGGTCTGGCGGGGAGACCCAGTACTTC. This translates into CASGSGGETQYF. V gene TRBV12-5 combines with J gene TRBJ2-5, with D possibly TRBD2 on 5 matching bases. Germline V gene sequence: CDR1 LGHNT, CDR2 FRNRAP. The CDR3 covers 12 residues. V lost 6 bases, J lost 5 bases, and 10 bases lay in between. Drawing the rest from reference TRBV12-5 and TRBJ2-5, the complete variable domain is DARVTQTPRHKVTEMGQEVTMRCQPILGHNTVFWYRQTMMQGLELLAYFRNRAPLDDSGMPKDRFSAEMPDATLATLKIQPSEPRDSAVYFCASGSGGETQYFGPGTRLLVL.

This chain connects TRBV19 to TRBJ1-1; D gene ambiguous. Trimming shortened V by 5 bases and J by 1 base, and 11 bases separated the two germline ends. CDR3 length: 14 amino acids. Germline CDR1 reads LNHDA; CDR2 reads SQIVND (reference sequence). The CDR3 region is CASSFSGENTEAFF. DNA of the CDR3: TGTGCCAGTAGTTTCTCTGGAGAGAACACTGAAGCTTTCTTT.

As regards this clone: Germline and junction disagree at one end, which may indicate a read error. V and J are TRBV11-3 and TRBJ2-6; no clear D. CDR1 is SGHNT and CDR2 is YENEEA in the germline V gene. CDR3 length: 19 amino acids. The CDR3 DNA reads TGTGACAGCAGCGTGCTACCCGATCTCGACAAAAGTCGGGCCAACGTCCTGACTTTC. This encodes CDSSVLPDLDKSRANVLTF.

V usage is TRBV7-2 and J usage is TRBJ2-1; perhaps TRBD1 as D (5 bases). This CDR3 spans 13 amino acids. Germline V lookup: CDR1 SGHTA, CDR2 FQGNSA. The ends were cut back, 4 bases at V and 4 bases at J, with 8 bases in the middle. The CDR3 DNA reads as TGTGCCAGCAGCTCCCAGGGTTACAATGAGCAGTTCTTC. Translation gives CASSSQGYNEQFF.